One and the same sample provided the 10 T cell receptor beta chains below, sequenced in a study of regulatory T cells in long-lasting Graves disease. The time point was: persistent/refractory GD, antithyroid drugs over 5 years with positive TRAb. The TCR library used RNA extracted from PBMCs. Arm-PCR of CDR3 regions and iRepertoire HTBI primers were used to build TCR beta libraries. TCRdb reanalysed the multiplex PCR reads using MiXCR and keeps one entry per CDR3 protein. The sample holds about 660,000 distinct CDR3 sequences, about 32% seen once. This specimen was peripheral blood mononuclear cells (PBMCs), taken when the disease was refractory, from a patient treated with antithyroid drugs. These receptors all come from a female donor with Graves disease.

There are many counts of this clonotype. The chain combines TRBV2 with TRBJ2-5, with 9 bases identical to TRBD1. Losses at the gene ends were 9 bases for V and 7 bases for J; bases not matched to a gene: 6. This CDR3 has 12 amino acids. Germline loops: CDR1 SNHLY, CDR2 FYNNEI. The CDR3 reads CARGQGVMTQYF. The CDR3 DNA reads TGTGCCAGGGGACAGGGCGTCATGACCCAGTACTTC.

At least ten counts were recorded for this clonotype. The rearrangement uses TRBV15 and TRBJ1-5, with no clear D. Per germline, CDR1 LNHNV and CDR2 YYDKDF (reference sequence). The CDR3 runs 13 residues. The V gene lost 8 bases and the J gene lost 7 bases, with 15 bases spanning the gap. CDR3 nucleotides: TGTGCCACCTCCTTGGGCGGGCGGCAGCCCCAGCATTTT. Translating gives CATSLGGRQPQHF.

In its sample, this clonotype was seen a few times. The chain is built from TRBV30 and TRBJ2-7, with 10 bases fitting TRBD1. The trim removed 3 bases at V and 3 bases at J, leaving 2 bases unmatched. This CDR3 is built from 13 residues. The germline gives CDR1 GTSNPN, CDR2 SVGIG (reference sequence). The CDR3 DNA follows: TGTGCCTGGAGCGGGACAGGGGTCTACGAGCAGTACTTC. It translates to CAWSGTGVYEQYF. The whole variable domain, remainder taken from reference TRBV30 and TRBJ2-7, is SQTIHQWPATLVQPVGSPLSLECTVEGTSNPNLYWYRQAAGRGLQLLFYSVGIGQISSEVPQNLSASRPQDRQFILSSKKLLLSDSGFYLCAWSGTGVYEQYFGPGTRLTVT.

The table lists this clonotype with a few counts. The chain employs TRBV24-1 and TRBJ1-1; D not resolved. Germline loops: CDR1 KGHDR, CDR2 SFDVKD. The CDR3 loop spans 14 amino acids. Trimming pared 4 bases from V and 4 bases from J, leaving 12 bases between. In DNA form, the CDR3 reads TGTGCCACCAGTGACCCTAACAGTGGCACTGAAGCTTTCTTT. Its translation: CATSDPNSGTEAFF.

The J gene is TRBJ1-1, the V gene TRBV11-1; D is possibly TRBD1 (5 bases). Germline assignment: CDR1 SGHAT and CDR2 FQDESV (reference sequence). The CDR3 sequence is 15 residues long. Trimming removed 8 bases from V and 0 bases from J, with 16 bases in between. The CDR3 region has the DNA TGTGCCAGCTCCTTTATGGGACGGGTGAACACTGAAGCTTTCTTT. It yields the protein CASSFMGRVNTEAFF.

This clonotype was detected once. The chain joins TRBV7-2 to TRBJ2-7; 9 bases are a match to TRBD2. The germline CDR1 and CDR2 sequences are SGHTA and FQGNSA. The trim removed 5 bases at V and 3 bases at J, leaving 8 bases unmatched. This CDR3 contains 15 residues. In DNA, the CDR3 is TGTGCCAGCAGCCGATATAGCGGGGGCAACTACGAGCAGTACTTC. Protein sequence: CASSRYSGGNYEQYF.

This clonotype was seen a handful of times. The V gene is TRBV11-2, the J gene TRBJ2-6, with TRBD1 matching over 9 bases. The trim removed 5 bases at V and 4 bases at J, leaving 6 bases unmatched. The germline CDR1 and CDR2 sequences are SGHAT and FQNNGV. The CDR3 covers 16 residues. Here the CDR3 reads CASSRGQGSGANVLTF. DNA for the CDR3: TGTGCCAGCAGCCGGGGACAGGGATCCGGGGCCAACGTCCTGACTTTC.

This clonotype has at least ten counts. The chain combines TRBV5-1 with TRBJ1-1; D is ambiguous. Trimming shortened V by 1 base and J by 3 bases, and 7 bases separated the two germline ends. This CDR3 comprises 13 residues. CDR1 and CDR2 from the germline V gene are SGHRS and YFSETQ. The CDR3 DNA is TGCGCCAGCAGCTTGTCCCAGGACACTGAAGCTTTCTTT. It translates to CASSLSQDTEAFF.

Only a few counts were recorded for this clonotype. The chain combines TRBV24-1 with TRBJ2-1; the match to TRBD2 covers 9 bases. The CDR3 covers 15 residues. Germline trimming cut 9 bases from V and 6 bases from J; bases unmatched to any gene: 11. Germline assignment: CDR1 KGHDR and CDR2 SFDVKD. The CDR3 nucleotides are TGTGCCACCGCTACCTCCGGGACTAGCAGCAATGAGCAGTTCTTC. Translation: CATATSGTSSNEQFF.

This clonotype was observed many times. The V call is TRBV12-3 or TRBV12-4, the J call TRBJ2-5; TRBD2 might be the D (6 bases). CDR3 length equals 16 residues. Trimming left V 3 bases short and J 1 base short, with 15 bases between. As DNA, the CDR3 is TGTGCCAGCAGTTTCGTCGGGAGCCCTTCCCAAGAGACCCAGTACTTC. Translated, it gives CASSFVGSPSQETQYF.